This TCR beta chain was identified in a study of T cells expressing NK-cell markers. Study-wide context: HCMV seropositivity marked most of the eight sequenced donors; one was seronegative. Findings and caveats of the study: Dominant NKG2C+ clonotypes made up roughly 1.0-7.0% of CD8+ T cells in roughly 6 donors. What remained unclear was the HCMV specificity of expanded NKG2C+ T cell clones.

Generation of TCR beta cDNA was performed by 5'RACE template switching incorporating UMIs. TCRdb reprocessed the 5' RACE reads, with one entry per CDR3 protein and no DNA. This sample's clone table lists 450,000 to 600,000 distinct CDR3 sequences. Regarding this clonotype: Its target is not known.

This CDR3 contains 16 residues. CDR1 and CDR2 (germline): MNHNS, SASEGT. The source of this sequence is a man between 18 and 29 years old in good health. This chain joins TRBV6-1 and TRBJ1-1; the D call from TCRdb, TRBD1, cannot be confirmed without DNA. Sequencing input: blood T cells: a sorted CD56 or NKG2C T cell subset, CD4+ or CD8+ T cells, or bulk PBMC T cells (not recorded which). CDR3 loop: CASSLGQGFLNTEAFF.